This T cell receptor beta chain was captured in a study of blood T cell repertoires in COVID-19. About the study: T cells, B-cell-depleted T cells, or PBMCs supplied cDNA or gDNA.

This clone was seen a single time. In the original workflow: Reference gene primer amplification gave estimated nucleated cell counts. Only in-frame clones appear in the TCRdb table, and some are missing; sequencing was by immunoSEQ multiplex PCR. That table supplies the V and J calls and clone size; D and trimming were determined from the DNA. Found here are about 180,000 clones, 65% to 85% of them singletons; the top ten hold 7%. Germline-derived CDR1 and CDR2 are MNHEY and SVGEGT. The CDR3 is 15 residues long. V lost 2 bases and J lost 2; bases outside the gene matches: 3. This sequence was found in a woman aged 40-49 years with COVID-19, enrolled during active disease. Material: peripheral blood. The chain carries TRBV6-2 or TRBV6-3 and TRBJ2-5, with 9 positions matching TRBD2. CDR3 amino acids: CASSYTSGLQETQYF. Here the CDR3 DNA reads TGTGCCAGCAGTTACACTAGCGGGTTACAAGAGACCCAGTACTTC.